These T cell receptor beta chains were read from a single sample in a study of Ad26.COV2.S vaccination and SARS-CoV-2 variants. Produced via immunoSEQ multiplex PCR; TCRdb's table is partial and in-frame only. The profile shows around 350,000 clones, roughly nine tenths of them singletons. Sequences were derived from peripheral blood, sampled after recovery from COVID-19. Source of these receptors: a human donor who had recovered from COVID-19. CDR3s leave out the opening cysteine and the closing phenylalanine or tryptophan. Fields, in order: CDR3 protein, J gene, V gene.

CDR3aa: ASSWDALAGASTDTQY
j_gene: TRBJ2-3
v_gene: TRBV7-6

CDR3aa: ASSQTGRANEKLF
j_gene: TRBJ1-4
v_gene: TRBV9

CDR3aa: ASSGHPGGGNTGELF
j_gene: TRBJ2-2
v_gene: TRBV11-3

CDR3aa: ASSLARGPVKNIQY
j_gene: TRBJ2-4
v_gene: TRBV7-2

CDR3aa: ASSYFRDKEQY
j_gene: TRBJ2-7
v_gene: TRBV6-5

CDR3aa: ASSLNSNQPQH
j_gene: TRBJ1-5
v_gene: TRBV5-4

CDR3aa: ASGYTDYEQY
j_gene: TRBJ2-7
v_gene: TRBV19

CDR3aa: ASFPGTGSAEAF
j_gene: TRBJ1-1
v_gene: TRBV27

CDR3aa: ASSIGTAPGNTIY
j_gene: TRBJ1-3
v_gene: TRBV11-2

CDR3aa: ASRSINEKLF
j_gene: TRBJ1-4
v_gene: TRBV6-5

CDR3aa: ASSRAVTYEQY
j_gene: TRBJ2-7
v_gene: TRBV14

CDR3aa: ASSAGAQETQY
j_gene: TRBJ2-5
v_gene: TRBV3-1/TRBV3-2

CDR3aa: ASSLAGNQPQH
j_gene: TRBJ1-5
v_gene: TRBV13

CDR3aa: ASSIKQGPYNEQF
j_gene: TRBJ2-1
v_gene: TRBV19

CDR3aa: ASSLHWDTGSYEQY
j_gene: TRBJ2-7
v_gene: TRBV5-1

CDR3aa: ASRSRHSESEQY
j_gene: TRBJ2-7
v_gene: TRBV5-1

CDR3aa: ASSIRGDDYGYT
j_gene: TRBJ1-2
v_gene: TRBV19

CDR3aa: ASSLVGQYNEQF
j_gene: TRBJ2-1
v_gene: TRBV5-4

CDR3aa: ASSPRGGVLAEAF
j_gene: TRBJ1-1
v_gene: TRBV9

CDR3aa: ATSRDRTSLGGELF
j_gene: TRBJ2-2
v_gene: TRBV15

CDR3aa: ASGLAGFTGELF
j_gene: TRBJ2-2
v_gene: TRBV12-5

CDR3aa: ASKSLSYEQY
j_gene: TRBJ2-7
v_gene: TRBV21-1

CDR3aa: ASSGRTYNSPLH
j_gene: TRBJ1-6
v_gene: TRBV25-1

CDR3aa: ASSLRENNSPLH
j_gene: TRBJ1-6
v_gene: TRBV10-1

CDR3aa: ASSEAPWTPRDEQF
j_gene: TRBJ2-1
v_gene: TRBV2

CDR3aa: ASSFGSGEQY
j_gene: TRBJ2-7
v_gene: TRBV12-3/TRBV12-4

CDR3aa: ASSIRFRDRSYNSPLH
j_gene: TRBJ1-6
v_gene: TRBV19

CDR3aa: ASSFGGRNTEAF
j_gene: TRBJ1-1
v_gene: TRBV5-1